One sample yielded the 22 T cell receptor beta chains listed below, sequenced in a study of blood T cell repertoires in COVID-19. The table came from immunoSEQ multiplex PCR; TCRdb's copy has only in-frame clones and leaves some out. Here the sample spans about 210,000 clones, roughly 90% being singletons. Material for sequencing was peripheral blood. The receptors here all came from a woman in her 70s with acute or convalescent COVID-19.

The chain is built from TRBV9 and TRBJ2-1; 8 bases match TRBD2. Germline CDR1 and CDR2: SGDLS and YYNGEE. Trimming removed 0 bases from V and 5 bases from J; junction bases left unmatched: 7. The CDR3 has 16 residues. CDR3 in amino acids: CASSVALRGADNEQFF. In nucleotides, the CDR3 is TGTGCCAGCAGCGTAGCTTTGCGGGGGGCCGACAATGAGCAGTTCTTC. Variable domain in full (rest from reference TRBV9 and TRBJ2-1): DSGVTQTPKHLITATGQRVTLRCSPRSGDLSVYWYQQSLDQGLQFLIQYYNGEERAKGNILERFSAQQFPDLHSELNLSSLELGDSALYFCASSVALRGADNEQFFGPGTRLTVL.

The chain has TRBV19 and TRBJ1-1; 7 bases map to TRBD1. This CDR3 spans 12 amino acids. The V gene's germline CDR1 is LNHDA and CDR2 SQIVND (reference sequence). With 5 bases clipped from V and 8 bases from J, the junction kept 5 bases outside the gene matches. CDR3: CASSPRGKEAFF. The CDR3 bases are TGTGCCAGTAGTCCCAGGGGGAAAGAAGCTTTCTTT.

The chain carries TRBV20-1 and TRBJ1-6, with 10 nucleotides matching TRBD1. Trimming at V came to 6 bases and at J to 10 bases, leaving 9 bases not matched to a gene. This CDR3 contains 14 residues. Germline-derived CDR1 and CDR2 are DFQATT and SNEGSKA (reference sequence). CDR3 amino acids: CSASDRGQKSPLHF. CDR3 in DNA: TGCAGTGCAAGTGACAGGGGGCAGAAGTCACCCCTCCACTTT.

This chain connects TRBV10-3 to TRBJ2-2, with 8 bases aligning to TRBD1. With 7 bases clipped from V and 0 bases from J, the junction kept 7 bases outside the gene matches. The CDR3 is made up of 16 amino acids. Germline CDR1 and CDR2: ENHRY and SYGVKD. CDR3 in DNA: TGTGCCATCACGGGGACAGGACGGCCGAACACCGGGGAGCTGTTTTTT. This gives the protein CAITGTGRPNTGELFF.

V usage is TRBV5-4 and J usage is TRBJ2-1; 9 nucleotides align to TRBD2. CDR1 is SGHNT and CDR2 is YYREEE in the germline V gene (reference sequence). Germline trimming cut 6 bases from V and 5 bases from J; bases unmatched to any gene: 0. CDR3 length equals 12 residues. In nucleotides, the CDR3 is TGTGCCAGCACTAGCGGGGACAATGAGCAGTTCTTC. It translates to CASTSGDNEQFF.

The rearrangement joins TRBV2 to TRBJ2-7, with D possibly matching TRBD2 (5 bases). This CDR3 has 13 residues. Trimming cost V 5 bases and J 0 bases, with 8 bases left between them. The V gene's germline CDR1 is SNHLY and CDR2 FYNNEI. The DNA of the CDR3 is TGTGCCAGCAGTTCCGGGATCTCCTACGAGCAGTACTTC. It specifies CASSSGISYEQYF.

This chain links TRBV5-1 with TRBJ2-3; 9 positions agree with TRBD2. The CDR3 is made up of 17 amino acids. From germline, CDR1 is SGHRS and CDR2 YFSETQ. The V and J ends lost 0 bases and 1 base, in that order; junction bases with no gene match: 6. The CDR3 sequence is CASSLAGSGGRTDTQYF. The CDR3 coding sequence is TGCGCCAGCAGCTTGGCCGGAAGCGGGGGGCGCACAGATACGCAGTATTTT.

J is TRBJ2-5 and V is TRBV5-4; 7 bases match TRBD1. The CDR3 contains 14 residues. Germline CDR1 and CDR2: SGHNT and YYREEE (reference sequence). J lost 0 bases, V lost 4 bases, and 3 bases had no gene match. The CDR3 region has the DNA TGTGCCAGCAGCACCGGACAGGACCAAGAGACCCAGTACTTC. Translating gives CASSTGQDQETQYF.

This sequence joins TRBV5-1 and TRBJ2-2; weak D call: TRBD2 (5 bases). Trimming removed 2 bases from V and 6 bases from J, with 8 bases in between. Germline CDR1 is SGHRS and CDR2 is YFSETQ. The length of the CDR3 is 13 residues. This CDR3 is CASSLTSAGELFF. CDR3 nucleotides: TGCGCCAGCAGCTTAACTAGTGCCGGGGAGCTGTTTTTT.

This chain uses TRBV5-1 with TRBJ1-5; D remains unclear. The CDR3 contains 17 residues. Trimming took 0 bases from V and 1 from J, leaving 14 bases between them. Germline CDR1 and CDR2: SGHRS and YFSETQ. CDR3 in amino acids: CASSLAPAGGSNQPQHF. CDR3 bases: TGCGCCAGCAGCTTGGCCCCGGCGGGCGGAAGCAATCAGCCCCAGCATTTT.

V gene TRBV28 combines with J gene TRBJ1-5; perhaps TRBD1 as D (5 bases). Trimming removed 3 bases at V and 5 bases at J, with 11 bases between. The CDR3 length is 14 residues. In germline, CDR1 is MDHEN, CDR2 SYDVKM. Written as DNA, the CDR3 is TGTGCCAGCAGTTTTCGCCGGGGGGATCAGCCCCAGCATTTT. Encoded protein: CASSFRRGDQPQHF.

J is TRBJ2-2 and V is TRBV5-4, with 9 bases lining up with TRBD2. Germline V gives CDR1 SGHNT, CDR2 YYREEE (reference sequence). This CDR3 is built from 16 residues. Trimming removed 3 bases from V and 4 bases from J; junction bases left unmatched: 7. This chain's CDR3 is CASSSIAGASTGELFF. Here the CDR3 DNA reads TGTGCCAGCAGCTCCATAGCGGGGGCGAGCACCGGGGAGCTGTTTTTT.

This rearrangement joins TRBV7-2 to TRBJ1-3, with TRBD1 identical over 9 bases. The V gene's germline CDR1 is SGHTA and CDR2 FQGNSA. Trimming at V came to 5 bases and at J to 1 base, leaving 3 bases not matched to a gene. The CDR3 extends over 15 amino acids. Here the CDR3 reads CASSQGTGSGNTIYF. The CDR3, as DNA: TGTGCCAGCAGCCAAGGGACAGGGTCTGGAAACACCATATATTTT.

This clone was detected only once. The CDR3, as DNA: TGCGCCAGCAGCTTGAGAGGCGGTCAGGGGGACACCGGGGAGCTGTTTTTT. Translated, it gives CASSLRGGQGDTGELFF. This chain uses TRBV5-1 with TRBJ2-2; 7 bases align to TRBD1. Germline V gene sequence: CDR1 SGHRS, CDR2 YFSETQ. CDR3 length equals 17 residues. V lost 1 base and J lost 3; bases outside the gene matches: 9.

V and J are TRBV7-6 and TRBJ2-7; 8 nucleotides match TRBD2. Germline CDR1 reads SGHVS; CDR2 reads FNYEAQ. V was pared by 2 bases and J by 2 bases, with 8 bases of the junction left unmatched. The CDR3 totals 16 residues. The CDR3 sequence is CASSLWFGTSPYEQYF. The CDR3, as DNA: TGTGCCAGCAGCTTATGGTTTGGGACTAGTCCCTACGAGCAGTACTTC. Based on the CDR3 plus reference TRBV7-6 and TRBJ2-7, the full variable domain is GAGVSQSPRYKVTKRGQDVALRCDPISGHVSLYWYRQALGQGPEFLTYFNYEAQQDKSGLPNDRFSAERPEGSISTLTIQRTEQRDSAMYRCASSLWFGTSPYEQYFGPGTRLTVT.

V usage is TRBV4-1 and J usage is TRBJ2-3, with 9 nucleotides matching TRBD1. After removal of 5 bases from V and 3 bases from J, the junction contained 6 bases not matched to a gene. The CDR3 is 15 amino acids. Germline CDR1 reads MGHRA; CDR2 reads YSYEKL. The DNA for the CDR3 is TGCGCCAGCAGCTCAGGACAGGGGCCGACAGATACGCAGTATTTT. Amino acid sequence: CASSSGQGPTDTQYF.

The chain recombines TRBV5-1 with TRBJ1-3; 8 bases map to TRBD1. Per the germline V gene, CDR1 is SGHRS and CDR2 is YFSETQ. V gave up 2 bases and J gave up 4 bases; unmatched junction bases: 2. This CDR3 contains 14 residues. The DNA for the CDR3 is TGCGCCAGCAGCTTTGACAGGGGAGGAAACACCATATATTTT. The encoded protein is CASSFDRGGNTIYF.

The V and J genes are TRBV14 and TRBJ2-2, with D possibly being TRBD1 (6 bases). V gave up 4 bases and J gave up 0 bases, with 15 bases separating them. Per germline, CDR1 SGHDN and CDR2 FVKESK. The CDR3 extends over 17 amino acids. The CDR3 DNA is TGTGCCAGCAGCCGCTCAAGGGGGACGGCGAACACCGGGGAGCTGTTTTTT. Amino acid sequence: CASSRSRGTANTGELFF.

This chain links TRBV5-1 with TRBJ2-7; 11 nucleotides align to TRBD2. CDR3 size: 15 residues. Germline values: CDR1 SGHRS, CDR2 YFSETQ. With 0 bases clipped from V and 3 bases from J, the junction kept 2 bases outside the gene matches. The CDR3 DNA follows: TGCGCCAGCAGCTTGGGGGGGACTAGCGGCTACGAGCAGTACTTC. It is translated as CASSLGGTSGYEQYF. Complete variable domain (other parts from reference TRBV5-1 and TRBJ2-7): KAGVTQTPRYLIKTRGQQVTLSCSPISGHRSVSWYQQTPGQGLQFLFEYFSETQRNKGNFPGRFSGRQFSNSRSEMNVSTLELGDSALYLCASSLGGTSGYEQYFGPGTRLTVT.

The chain combines TRBV5-6 with TRBJ1-2; TRBD1 matches at 7 bases. Germline CDR1 SGHDT, CDR2 YYEEEE. V was pared by 2 bases and J by 5 bases, with 3 bases of the junction left unmatched. CDR3 length: 13 amino acids. CDR3 region: CASSFTGVYGYTF. CDR3 nucleotides: TGTGCCAGCAGCTTCACAGGGGTTTATGGCTACACCTTC.

The chain employs TRBV6-5 and TRBJ2-3, with 9 bases lining up with TRBD2. Germline V CDR1 and CDR2: MNHEY, SVGAGI. CDR3 length equals 15 residues. J was trimmed by 1 base and V by 6 bases; bases with no gene match: 5. The CDR3 DNA reads TGTGCCAGCAGCAGCGGGGGGCCCCGCACAGATACGCAGTATTTT. Translating it yields CASSSGGPRTDTQYF.

The table lists this clone with a few counts. V gene TRBV6-1 combines with J gene TRBJ2-1, with unresolved D. The CDR3 totals 15 residues. CDR1 and CDR2 from the germline V gene are MNHNS and SASEGT. V was trimmed by 1 base and J by 0 bases, leaving 7 bases between them. CDR3 nucleotides: TGTGCCAGCAGTGAAGAAGGAGCCTCCTACAATGAGCAGTTCTTC. Protein product: CASSEEGASYNEQFF.